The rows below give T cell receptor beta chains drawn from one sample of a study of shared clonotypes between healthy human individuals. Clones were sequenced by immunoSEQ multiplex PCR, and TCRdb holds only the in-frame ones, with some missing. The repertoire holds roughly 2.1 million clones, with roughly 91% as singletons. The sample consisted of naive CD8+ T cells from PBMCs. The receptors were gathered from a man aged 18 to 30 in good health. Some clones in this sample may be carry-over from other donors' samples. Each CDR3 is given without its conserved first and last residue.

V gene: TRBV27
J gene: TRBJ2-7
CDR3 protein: ASSPGGPNEQY

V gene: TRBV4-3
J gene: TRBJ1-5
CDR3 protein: ASSQGTGGNEPQH

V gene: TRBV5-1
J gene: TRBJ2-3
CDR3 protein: ASSRGQSPTDTQY

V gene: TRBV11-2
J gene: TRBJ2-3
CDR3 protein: ASSLISGGSTDTQY

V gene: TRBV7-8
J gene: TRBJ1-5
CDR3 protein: ASSLFMGQGNQPQH

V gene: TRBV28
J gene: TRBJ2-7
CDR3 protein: ANSLRTASYEQY

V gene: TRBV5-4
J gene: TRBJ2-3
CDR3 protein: ASNYGGRAEDTQY

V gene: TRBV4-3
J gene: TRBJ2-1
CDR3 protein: ASSQAPAGEGGNEQF

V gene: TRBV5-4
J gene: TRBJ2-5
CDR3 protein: ASSWKTGSQETQY

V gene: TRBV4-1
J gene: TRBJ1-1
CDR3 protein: ASSQEPTGVYTEAF

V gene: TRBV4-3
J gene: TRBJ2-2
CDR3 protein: ASSQDRHGVGANTGELF

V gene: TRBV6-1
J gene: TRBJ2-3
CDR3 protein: ASGKGGLSTDTQY

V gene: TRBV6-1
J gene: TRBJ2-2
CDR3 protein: ASSERLLAGELF

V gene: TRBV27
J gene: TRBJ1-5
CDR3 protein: ASSFQGSQPQH

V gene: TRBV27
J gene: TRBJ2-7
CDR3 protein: ASSLWAGSSYEQY

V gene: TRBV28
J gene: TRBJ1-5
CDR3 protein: ASSLWGGVSIQPQH

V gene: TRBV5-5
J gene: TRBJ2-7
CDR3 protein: ASSLAALASYEQY

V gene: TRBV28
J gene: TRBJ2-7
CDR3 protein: ASSLLAGAYEQY

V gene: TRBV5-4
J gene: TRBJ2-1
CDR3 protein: ASSLVGRDRDSQF

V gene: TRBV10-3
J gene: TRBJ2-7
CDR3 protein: ASGDSYEQY

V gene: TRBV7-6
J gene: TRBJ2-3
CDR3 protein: ASSARAERRTDTQY

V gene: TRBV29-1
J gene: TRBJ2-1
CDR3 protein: SVQVGPNEQF

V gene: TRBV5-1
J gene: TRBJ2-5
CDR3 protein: ASSLDGQGWVGETQY

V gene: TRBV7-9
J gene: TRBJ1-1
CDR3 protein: ASSLPGTPEAF

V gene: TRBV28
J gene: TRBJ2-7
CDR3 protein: ASSPGTGVHEQY

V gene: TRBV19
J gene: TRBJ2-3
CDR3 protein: ASRQADTQY

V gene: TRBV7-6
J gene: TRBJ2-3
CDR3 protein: ASSLSPYPSQDTQY

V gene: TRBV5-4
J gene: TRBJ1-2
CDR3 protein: ASGLNRVNYGYT

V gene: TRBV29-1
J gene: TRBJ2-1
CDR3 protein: SVDETSGAYNEQF